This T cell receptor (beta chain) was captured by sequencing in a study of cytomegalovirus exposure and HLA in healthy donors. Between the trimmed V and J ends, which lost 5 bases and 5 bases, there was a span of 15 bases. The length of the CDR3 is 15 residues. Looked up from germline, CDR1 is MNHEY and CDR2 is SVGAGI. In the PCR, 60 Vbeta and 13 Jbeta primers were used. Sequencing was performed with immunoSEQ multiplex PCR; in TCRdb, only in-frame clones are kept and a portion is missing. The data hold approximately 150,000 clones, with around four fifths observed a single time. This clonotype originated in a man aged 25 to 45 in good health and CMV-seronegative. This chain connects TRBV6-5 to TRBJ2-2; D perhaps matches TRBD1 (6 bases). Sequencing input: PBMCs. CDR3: CASSVIGGDTGELFF. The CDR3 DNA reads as TGTGCCAGCAGTGTAATTGGGGGCGATACCGGGGAGCTGTTTTTT.